The present T cell receptor (beta chain) was sequenced within a study of early T cells in non-severe SARS-CoV-2 infection. Study background: Sequencing of unsorted whole blood was done on bulk RNA, leaving chains unpaired.

Separate cDNA molecules each had unique molecular identifiers attached to them. TCRdb redid the calling of the 5' RACE reads with MiXCR, one entry per CDR3 protein. The sample has around 60,000 distinct CDR3 sequences, roughly 13% seen once. CDR3 length equals 14 residues. Germline V lookup: CDR1 SGHTA, CDR2 FQGNSA. The V segment lost 2 bases and the J segment 1 base; nucleotides outside the gene matches: 0. This receptor was taken from an adult who was a healthcare worker with PCR-confirmed SARS-CoV-2 infection or an uninfected control (not recorded which). The chain has TRBV7-2 and TRBJ2-3, with 7 positions matching TRBD2. The sequenced sample consisted of whole blood. This CDR3 is CASSLLAGTDTQYF. For the CDR3, the DNA is TGTGCCAGCAGCTTACTAGCGGGCACAGATACGCAGTATTTT.